This T cell receptor (beta chain) was observed in a study of technical replicates of blood from a handful of donors. Germline CDR1 reads PRHDT; CDR2 reads FYEKMQ (reference sequence). Trimming cost V 1 base and J 6 bases, with 13 bases left between them. This CDR3 comprises 15 residues. The method was immunoSEQ multiplex PCR; TCRdb's version includes in-frame clones alone and lacks a portion of them. The sample lists 75,000 to 100,000 clones; around 94% were seen once. Sequences were obtained from T cells isolated from PBMCs. The sequence came from a human donor in good health. V and J are TRBV13 and TRBJ2-4, with D possibly matching TRBD1 (6 bases). CDR3 region: CASSLATGDINIQYF. The DNA for the CDR3 is TGTGCCAGCAGCTTAGCGACAGGCGACATAAACATTCAGTACTTC.